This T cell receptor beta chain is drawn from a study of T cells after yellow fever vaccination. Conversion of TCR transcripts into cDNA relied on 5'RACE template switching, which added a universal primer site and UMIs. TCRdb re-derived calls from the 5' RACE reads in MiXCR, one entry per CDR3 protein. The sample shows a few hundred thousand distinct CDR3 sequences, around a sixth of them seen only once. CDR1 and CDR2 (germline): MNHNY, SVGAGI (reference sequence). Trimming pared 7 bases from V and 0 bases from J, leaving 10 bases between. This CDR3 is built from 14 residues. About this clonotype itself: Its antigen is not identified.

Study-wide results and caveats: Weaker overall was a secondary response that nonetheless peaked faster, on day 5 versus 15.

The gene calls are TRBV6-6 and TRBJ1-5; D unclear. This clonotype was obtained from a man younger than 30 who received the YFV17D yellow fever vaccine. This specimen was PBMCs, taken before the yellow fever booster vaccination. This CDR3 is CASTSTDSNQPQHF. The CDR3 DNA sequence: TGTGCCAGCACTTCGACCGATAGCAATCAGCCCCAGCATTTT.